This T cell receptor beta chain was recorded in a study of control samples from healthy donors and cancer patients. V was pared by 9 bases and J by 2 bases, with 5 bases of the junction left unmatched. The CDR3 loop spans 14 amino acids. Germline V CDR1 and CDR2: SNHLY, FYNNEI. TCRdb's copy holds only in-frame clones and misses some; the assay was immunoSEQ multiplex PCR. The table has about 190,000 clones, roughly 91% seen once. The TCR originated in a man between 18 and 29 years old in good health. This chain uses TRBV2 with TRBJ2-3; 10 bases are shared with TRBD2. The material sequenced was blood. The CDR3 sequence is CASKLAGNTDTQYF. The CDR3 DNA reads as TGTGCCAGTAAACTAGCGGGGAACACAGATACGCAGTATTTT.